Presented here are 7 T cell receptor beta chains from one specimen sequenced in a study of blood T cell repertoires in COVID-19. Data came from immunoSEQ multiplex PCR; TCRdb stores just in-frame clones and leaves some out. The repertoire has 250,000 to 350,000 clones, more than 90% of them found once; the top ten carry 2.6%. Sequenced input: PBMCs or T cells enriched from blood (not recorded which). The receptors were sampled from a man aged 55 to 70 who had recovered from COVID-19.

J is TRBJ2-7 and V is TRBV3-1 (or the pseudogene TRBV3-2); 8 bases agree with TRBD2. The CDR3 is 13 amino acids. The V gene end was trimmed by 2 bases and the J gene end by 7 bases; junction bases not matched to a gene: 4. Germline lookup yields CDR1 LGHDT and CDR2 YNNKEL (reference sequence). The CDR3 spells CASSQPGGREQYF. The DNA of the CDR3 is TGTGCCAGCAGCCAACCGGGGGGGAGAGAGCAGTACTTC.

This clone was counted between two and nine times. The chain employs TRBV27 and TRBJ1-4; 8 bases are shared with TRBD1. After removal of 6 bases from V and 1 base from J, the junction contained 4 bases not matched to a gene. The CDR3 length is 15 residues. The germline V gene has CDR1 MNHEY and CDR2 SMNVEV (reference sequence). The DNA for the CDR3 is TGTGCCAGCAGAGGACAGGGCCTAACTAATGAAAAACTGTTTTTT. Its protein product is CASRGQGLTNEKLFF.

This rearrangement joins TRBV6-5 to TRBJ2-2; D is possibly TRBD1 (5 bases). V shed 7 bases and J shed 3 bases, with 15 bases lying between them. Looked up from germline, CDR1 is MNHEY and CDR2 is SVGAGI. CDR3 length: 15 amino acids. CDR3 in amino acids: CASTEGRVDTGELFF. The CDR3 DNA follows: TGTGCCAGCACAGAAGGCAGGGTTGACACCGGGGAGCTGTTTTTT.

This sequence joins TRBV5-4 and TRBJ1-2; TRBD1 aligns across 7 bases. Germline V gives CDR1 SGHNT, CDR2 YYREEE (reference sequence). The V gene end was trimmed by 5 bases and the J gene end by 2 bases; junction bases not matched to a gene: 6. The CDR3 length is 14 residues. The CDR3 nucleotides are TGTGCCAGCAGTCAGACGGACAGGAACTATGGCTACACCTTC. Protein product: CASSQTDRNYGYTF. Together with reference TRBV5-4 and TRBJ1-2, the CDR3 gives the full variable domain: ETGVTQSPTHLIKTRGQQVTLRCSSQSGHNTVSWYQQALGQGPQFIFQYYREEENGRGNFPPRFSGLQFPNYSSELNVNALELDDSALYLCASSQTDRNYGYTFGSGTRLTVV.

This clone was detected only a few times. This chain joins TRBV7-3 and TRBJ2-5; 7 bases fit TRBD2. CDR3 length: 15 amino acids. The V gene's germline CDR1 is SGHTA and CDR2 FQGTGA. With 5 bases clipped from V and 5 bases from J, the junction kept 11 bases outside the gene matches. The CDR3 reads CASSQRGLYRETQYF. DNA for the CDR3: TGTGCCAGCAGCCAGAGGGGACTATACCGTGAGACCCAGTACTTC.

V gene TRBV11-2 combines with J gene TRBJ1-1; TRBD1 matches 7 bases. This CDR3 has 15 residues. Germline assignment: CDR1 SGHAT and CDR2 FQNNGV. J gave up 7 bases and V 5 bases, and 13 bases lay outside the gene matches. CDR3 loop: CASSNHAQGSSEAFF. In DNA, the CDR3 is TGTGCCAGCAGCAACCACGCACAGGGGTCGAGTGAAGCTTTCTTT.

The sample holds one count of this clone. This rearrangement joins TRBV7-9 to TRBJ1-1, with 8 bases lining up with TRBD1. Germline values: CDR1 SEHNR, CDR2 FQNEAQ (reference sequence). The trim removed 0 bases at V and 4 bases at J, leaving 4 bases unmatched. This CDR3 comprises 15 residues. The CDR3 coding sequence is TGTGCCAGCAGCTTAGCGTCAGGGGGCCGCACTGAAGCTTTCTTT. Amino acid sequence: CASSLASGGRTEAFF.